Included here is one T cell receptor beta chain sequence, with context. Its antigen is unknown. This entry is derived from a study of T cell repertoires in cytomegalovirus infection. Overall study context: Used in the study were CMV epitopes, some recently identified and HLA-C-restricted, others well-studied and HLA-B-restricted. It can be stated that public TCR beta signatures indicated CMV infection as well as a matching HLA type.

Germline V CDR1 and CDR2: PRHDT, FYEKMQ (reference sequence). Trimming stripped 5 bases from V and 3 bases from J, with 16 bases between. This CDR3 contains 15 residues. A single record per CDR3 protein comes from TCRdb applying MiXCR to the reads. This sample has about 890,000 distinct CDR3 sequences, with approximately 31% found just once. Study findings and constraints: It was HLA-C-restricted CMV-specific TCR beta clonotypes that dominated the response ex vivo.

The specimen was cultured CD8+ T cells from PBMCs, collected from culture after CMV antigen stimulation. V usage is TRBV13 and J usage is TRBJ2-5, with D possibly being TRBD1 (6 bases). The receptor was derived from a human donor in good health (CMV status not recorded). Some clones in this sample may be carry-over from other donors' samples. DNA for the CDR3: TGTGCCAGCAGCCCCACCTACAGGGATAAAGAGACCCAGTACTTC. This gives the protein CASSPTYRDKETQYF. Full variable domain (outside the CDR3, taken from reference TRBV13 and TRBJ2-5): AAGVIQSPRHLIKEKRETATLKCYPIPRHDTVYWYQQGPGQDPQFLISFYEKMQSDKGSIPDRFSAQQFSDYHSELNMSSLELGDSALYFCASSPTYRDKETQYFGPGTRLLVL.